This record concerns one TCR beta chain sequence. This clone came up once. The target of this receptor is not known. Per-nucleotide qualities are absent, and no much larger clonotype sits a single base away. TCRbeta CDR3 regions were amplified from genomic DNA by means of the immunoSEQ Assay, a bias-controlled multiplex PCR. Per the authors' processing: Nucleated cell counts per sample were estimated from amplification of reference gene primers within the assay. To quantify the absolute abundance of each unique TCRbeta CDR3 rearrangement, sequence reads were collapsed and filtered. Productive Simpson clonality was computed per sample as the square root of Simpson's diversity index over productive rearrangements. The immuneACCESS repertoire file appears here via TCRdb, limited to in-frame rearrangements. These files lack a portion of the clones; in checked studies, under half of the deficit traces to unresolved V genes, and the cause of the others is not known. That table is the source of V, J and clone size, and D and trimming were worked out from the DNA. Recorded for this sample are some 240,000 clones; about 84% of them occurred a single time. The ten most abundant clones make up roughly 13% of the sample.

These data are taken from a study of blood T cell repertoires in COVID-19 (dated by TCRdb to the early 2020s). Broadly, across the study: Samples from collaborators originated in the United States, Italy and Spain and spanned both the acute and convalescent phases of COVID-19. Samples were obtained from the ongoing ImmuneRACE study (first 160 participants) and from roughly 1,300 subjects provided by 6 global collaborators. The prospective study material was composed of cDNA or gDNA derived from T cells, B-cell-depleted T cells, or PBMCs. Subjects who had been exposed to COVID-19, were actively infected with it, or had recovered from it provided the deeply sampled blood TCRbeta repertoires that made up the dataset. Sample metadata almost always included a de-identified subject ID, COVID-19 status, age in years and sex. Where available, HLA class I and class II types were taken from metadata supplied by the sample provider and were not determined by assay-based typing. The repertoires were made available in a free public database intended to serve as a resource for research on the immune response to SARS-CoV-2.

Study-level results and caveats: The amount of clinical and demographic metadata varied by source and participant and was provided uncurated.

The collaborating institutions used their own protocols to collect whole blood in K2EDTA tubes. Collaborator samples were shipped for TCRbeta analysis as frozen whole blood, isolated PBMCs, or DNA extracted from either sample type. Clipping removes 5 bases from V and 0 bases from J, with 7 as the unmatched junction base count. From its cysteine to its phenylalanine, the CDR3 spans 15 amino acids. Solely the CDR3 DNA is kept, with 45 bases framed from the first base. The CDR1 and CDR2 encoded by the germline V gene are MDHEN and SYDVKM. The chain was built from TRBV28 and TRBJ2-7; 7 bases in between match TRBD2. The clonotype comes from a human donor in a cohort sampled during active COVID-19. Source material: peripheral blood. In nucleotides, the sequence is TGTGCCAGCAGTCCGCTAGCGGTGAGCTCCTACGAGCAGTACTTC. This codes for CASSPLAVSSYEQYF. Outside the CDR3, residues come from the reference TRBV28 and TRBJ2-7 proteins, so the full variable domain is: DVKVTQSSRYLVKRTGEKVFLECVQDMDHENMFWYRQDPGLGLRLIYFSYDVKMKEKGDIPEGYSVSREKKERFSLILESASTNQTSMYLCASSPLAVSSYEQYFGPGTRLTVT.